This T cell receptor beta chain was sequenced in a study of early T cells in non-severe SARS-CoV-2 infection. Study background: Sequencing used unsorted whole-blood bulk RNA, so chains lack pairing.

The germline V gene encodes CDR1 DFQATT and CDR2 SNEGSKA (reference sequence). Trimming removed 5 bases from V and 5 bases from J, with 19 bases in between. The length of the CDR3 is 14 residues. One entry per CDR3 protein, called by TCRdb with MiXCR from the 5' RACE reads. The top ten clones hold around 15% of a sample with approximately 71,000 distinct CDR3 sequences, about an eighth of them seen once. This chain uses TRBV20-1 with TRBJ2-7, with unresolved D. Material for sequencing was whole blood. This TCR derives from an adult who was a healthcare worker with PCR-confirmed SARS-CoV-2 infection or an uninfected control (not recorded which). The CDR3 loop reads CSAPKYLDAHEQYF. CDR3 DNA sequence: TGCAGTGCTCCGAAATACCTAGACGCCCACGAGCAGTACTTC.